These 22 T cell receptor beta chains share one sample of origin, sequenced in a study of control samples from healthy donors and cancer patients. Using immunoSEQ multiplex PCR, the repertoire was profiled, and TCRdb retains in-frame clones only, with some absent. Of approximately 51,000 clones listed, 80% are singletons. Sequencing was done on a sample of blood. These receptors were obtained from a man in his sixties or seventies in good health.

The count of this clone is one. The chain is built from TRBV19 and TRBJ1-1; 8 nucleotides line up with TRBD1. The CDR3 covers 16 residues. Germline V gene sequence: CDR1 LNHDA, CDR2 SQIVND (reference sequence). Trimming removed 4 bases from V and 4 bases from J; junction bases left unmatched: 11. CDR3 DNA: TGTGCCAGTAGTAGGGAAGCAGGGGGCGGTAGCACTGAAGCTTTCTTT. This codes for CASSREAGGGSTEAFF.

The count of this clone is one. The chain uses TRBV6-4 and TRBJ2-4; a possible D gene is TRBD1 (5 bases). CDR3 length equals 14 residues. The V end lost 3 bases, the J end lost 7 bases, and 13 bases lay between the germline ends. Germline values: CDR1 MRHNA, CDR2 SNTAGT. CDR3 sequence: CASSEGPSGNIQYF. Written as DNA, the CDR3 is TGTGCCAGCAGTGAGGGGCCCTCTGGGAACATTCAGTACTTC.

The rearrangement links TRBV7-9 to TRBJ2-5; TRBD2 aligns across 8 bases. The junction had 3 bases not matched to a gene; V was cut back by 5 bases and J by 4 bases. CDR1 is SEHNR, CDR2 FQNEAQ, per germline (reference sequence). The CDR3 runs to 13 residues. In DNA, the CDR3 is TGTGCCAGCAGCCGGGGGGGTGGAGAGACCCAGTACTTC. Residues: CASSRGGGETQYF. Full variable domain (outside the CDR3, taken from reference TRBV7-9 and TRBJ2-5): DTGVSQNPRHKITKRGQNVTFRCDPISEHNRLYWYRQTLGQGPEFLTYFQNEAQLEKSRLLSDRFSAERPKGSFSTLEIQRTEQGDSAMYLCASSRGGGETQYFGPGTRLLVL.

The rearrangement uses TRBV28 and TRBJ2-7; either TRBD1 or TRBD2 may fit D (5 bases each). Germline CDR1 MDHEN, CDR2 SYDVKM. This CDR3 spans 14 amino acids. V shed 6 bases and J shed 3 bases, with 15 bases lying between them. CDR3 DNA: TGTGCCAGCAGCTTTCTGAGGGGTAGCTACGAGCAGTACTTC. As protein: CASSFLRGSYEQYF.

This clone was detected only once. V and J are TRBV5-1 and TRBJ1-2, with 7 bases fitting TRBD1. Germline CDR1 reads SGHRS; CDR2 reads YFSETQ. The CDR3 runs 14 residues. V lost 2 bases, J lost 2 bases, and 3 bases stayed unmatched. The CDR3 nucleotides read TGCGCCAGCAGCTTAGACAGGGTAAACTATGGCTACACCTTC. This codes for CASSLDRVNYGYTF.

Here the CDR3 reads CASSLGTGGPIYEQYF. The CDR3 nucleotides read TGTGCCAGCAGCTTAGGGACAGGGGGTCCGATCTACGAGCAGTACTTC. The chain has TRBV11-1 and TRBJ2-7; 10 nucleotides agree with TRBD1. The junction had 6 bases not matched to a gene; V was cut back by 1 base and J by 3 bases. Per the germline V gene, CDR1 is SGHAT and CDR2 is FQDESV (reference sequence). The CDR3 is made up of 16 amino acids. Filled out from reference TRBV11-1 and TRBJ2-7, the complete variable domain reads EAEVAQSPRYKITEKSQAVAFWCDPISGHATLYWYRQILGQGPELLVQFQDESVVDDSQLPKDRFSAERLKGVDSTLKIQPAELGDSAMYLCASSLGTGGPIYEQYFGPGTRLTVT.

This sequence joins TRBV5-8 and TRBJ2-7; 7 bases fit TRBD1. This CDR3 spans 14 amino acids. The germline CDR1 and CDR2 sequences are SGHTS and YDEGEE. V shed 5 bases and J 5 bases; nucleotides not matched to a gene: 10. CDR3 loop: CASRQRTGIDEQYF. CDR3 sequence (DNA): TGTGCCAGCAGACAGCGGACAGGAATTGACGAGCAGTACTTC. The full variable domain, with the rest looked up from reference TRBV5-8 and TRBJ2-7, is EAGVTQSPTHLIKTRGQQATLRCSPISGHTSVYWYQQALGLGLQFLLWYDEGEERNRGNFPPRFSGRQFPNYSSELNVNALELEDSALYLCASRQRTGIDEQYFGPGTRLTVT.

The chain is built from TRBV10-3 and TRBJ2-7; TRBD1 might be the D (6 bases). CDR3 length: 15 residues. Trimming removed 2 bases from V and 0 bases from J, with 11 bases in between. Per germline, CDR1 ENHRY and CDR2 SYGVKD. In DNA, the CDR3 is TGTGCCATCAGTGAGGGGTCAGGGGCCTCCTACGAGCAGTACTTC. Amino acids: CAISEGSGASYEQYF.

The chain uses TRBV6-5 and TRBJ1-2; the match to TRBD1 covers 10 bases. The CDR3 covers 13 residues. The V gene's germline CDR1 is MNHEY and CDR2 SVGAGI. Unmatched junction bases numbered 2, after V lost 6 bases and J lost 4 bases. CDR3 in DNA: TGTGCCAGCAGGACAGGGGGCACCTATGGCTACACCTTC. Translated, it gives CASRTGGTYGYTF.

The chain combines TRBV2 with TRBJ1-1; 7 nucleotides match TRBD1. The junction had 9 bases not matched to a gene; V was cut back by 6 bases and J by 5 bases. Germline V gives CDR1 SNHLY, CDR2 FYNNEI. The CDR3 consists of 14 residues. The CDR3 bases are TGTGCCAGCAGCTTAGGGGGCGCGGGAACTGAAGCTTTCTTT. Translated, it gives CASSLGGAGTEAFF.

The genes are TRBV19 and TRBJ2-7; D may be TRBD1 (6 bases). The CDR3 spans 15 residues. V was pared by 3 bases and J by 0 bases, with 12 bases between. Germline CDR1 reads LNHDA; CDR2 reads SQIVND (reference sequence). In DNA, the CDR3 is TGTGCCAGTAGTATCTCAGGGGATCCCTCCTACGAGCAGTACTTC. Translated: CASSISGDPSYEQYF.

The chain links TRBV27 to TRBJ2-7, with D possibly being TRBD1 (5 bases). The ends were cut back, 4 bases at V and 0 bases at J, with 13 bases in the middle. CDR1 is MNHEY and CDR2 is SMNVEV in the germline V gene (reference sequence). This CDR3 comprises 15 residues. The CDR3 protein is CASSSYSDTSYEQYF. DNA of the CDR3: TGTGCCAGCAGTTCCTACTCGGACACCTCCTACGAGCAGTACTTC.

The chain uses TRBV12-3 or TRBV12-4 and TRBJ1-6; maybe TRBD1 (5 bases). CDR3 length equals 13 residues. V gave up 3 bases and J gave up 8 bases, with 8 bases separating them. CDR3 residues: CASSLKGDSPLHF. CDR3 nucleotide sequence: TGTGCCAGCAGTTTGAAAGGGGATTCACCCCTCCACTTT.

The chain joins TRBV5-4 to TRBJ2-1, with 12 bases lining up with TRBD2. CDR1 SGHNT and CDR2 YYREEE come from the germline V gene (reference sequence). The V gene end was trimmed by 0 bases and the J gene end by 5 bases; junction bases not matched to a gene: 9. There are 18 residues in the CDR3. In DNA form, the CDR3 reads TGTGCCAGCAGCTTGGACCCCTTACTAGCGGGGGGCGACAATGAGCAGTTCTTC. It specifies CASSLDPLLAGGDNEQFF.

The chain employs TRBV5-1 and TRBJ1-1; D unclear. The CDR3 covers 15 residues. The V end was cut by 0 bases, the J end by 1 base, with 10 bases between. The germline CDR1 and CDR2 sequences are SGHRS and YFSETQ. The CDR3 is CASSLAAGPNTEAFF. The CDR3 nucleotides are TGCGCCAGCAGCTTGGCGGCAGGTCCGAACACTGAAGCTTTCTTT. Full variable domain (outside the CDR3, taken from reference TRBV5-1 and TRBJ1-1): KAGVTQTPRYLIKTRGQQVTLSCSPISGHRSVSWYQQTPGQGLQFLFEYFSETQRNKGNFPGRFSGRQFSNSRSEMNVSTLELGDSALYLCASSLAAGPNTEAFFGQGTRLTVV.

This chain uses TRBV18 with TRBJ1-1; TRBD1 is a possible D gene (5 bases). From germline, CDR1 is KGHSH and CDR2 LQKENI. V dropped 3 bases and J dropped 6 bases, with 20 bases sitting between them. CDR3 size: 16 residues. The CDR3 DNA reads TGTGCCAGCTCACCCCGATTAGATGGCAGGGTGGCTGAAGCTTTCTTT. It specifies CASSPRLDGRVAEAFF.

The rearrangement uses TRBV11-2 and TRBJ2-1; D not resolved. This CDR3 has 17 amino acids. Germline CDR1 reads SGHAT; CDR2 reads FQNNGV. Trimming took off 1 base at V and 5 bases at J, with 18 bases between the two ends. The CDR3 DNA reads TGTGCCAGCAGCTTAGTACGCATAGGTATCGTGGACAATGAGCAGTTCTTC. This gives the protein CASSLVRIGIVDNEQFF. The whole variable domain, remainder taken from reference TRBV11-2 and TRBJ2-1, is EAGVAQSPRYKIIEKRQSVAFWCNPISGHATLYWYQQILGQGPKLLIQFQNNGVVDDSQLPKDRFSAERLKGVDSTLKIQPAKLEDSAVYLCASSLVRIGIVDNEQFFGPGTRLTVL.

This clone appeared a few times. In nucleotides, the CDR3 is TGTGCCAGCAGCCAAGGGGTATCCGCCTACAATGAGCAGTTCTTC. It specifies CASSQGVSAYNEQFF. V is TRBV14 and J is TRBJ2-1; D gene uncertain. In germline, CDR1 is SGHDN, CDR2 FVKESK. Trimming took off 1 base at V and 2 bases at J, with 9 bases between the two ends. The CDR3 contains 15 residues.

This clone was recorded a few times. V gene TRBV7-3 combines with J gene TRBJ2-1, with TRBD2 matching over 11 bases. Germline lookup yields CDR1 SGHTA and CDR2 FQGTGA. The CDR3 is 15 amino acids. V lost 6 bases and J lost 4; bases outside the gene matches: 5. The CDR3 sequence is CASSFSGREYNEQFF. The DNA of the CDR3 is TGTGCCAGCAGTTTTAGCGGGAGGGAGTACAATGAGCAGTTCTTC.

The J gene is TRBJ2-2, the V gene TRBV11-3; tentatively, D is TRBD1 (5 bases). V shed 0 bases and J shed 4 bases, with 6 bases lying between them. Germline CDR1 and CDR2: SGHNT and YENEEA. The length of the CDR3 is 14 residues. Written as DNA, the CDR3 is TGTGCCAGCAGCTTAGACAGGGTCACCGGGGAGCTGTTTTTT. Protein product: CASSLDRVTGELFF.

This clone was observed a handful of times. The chain recombines TRBV18 with TRBJ1-5; D ambiguous. V was trimmed by 6 bases and J by 1 base, leaving 7 bases between them. This CDR3 has 13 amino acids. Germline-derived CDR1 and CDR2 are KGHSH and LQKENI. The DNA of the CDR3 is TGTGCCAGCTCTCCCGGGAGCAATCAGCCCCAGCATTTT. As protein: CASSPGSNQPQHF.

This sequence joins TRBV6-5 and TRBJ1-1; 12 bases map to TRBD1. This CDR3 is 14 amino acids long. V lost 6 bases to trimming and J lost 10 bases; unmatched junction nucleotides: 9. Per germline, CDR1 MNHEY and CDR2 SVGAGI. The CDR3 is CASRPPGQGAVAFF. CDR3 in DNA: TGTGCCAGCAGACCGCCGGGACAGGGGGCTGTAGCTTTCTTT.